These T cell receptor beta chains were read from a single sample in a study of shared T cell receptors in the human thymus. The data were produced by immunoSEQ multiplex PCR, yet TCRdb's version contains in-frame clones alone and is incomplete. The data show hundreds of thousands of clones, 70% to 90% seen once. This sample also appeared in a second study, on human thymus T cells.

Sequenced material: thymocytes. These TCRs come from a girl under two years old with a congenital heart defect. Both conserved end residues are part of each CDR3. A D gene is named only where the DNA matches it firmly. Only some rows state a clone size, as once, few, many or a class for expanded clones.

>TRBV7-9|12|TRBJ2-5|NA|NA
CASSLASETQYF
TGTGCCAGCAGCTTAGCGTCGGAGACCCAGTACTTC
>TRBV2|16|TRBJ1-2|NA|TRBD1
CASSEGLGQGAYGYTF
TGTGCCAGCAGTGAGGGGTTGGGACAGGGGGCGTATGGCTACACCTTC
>TRBV2|15|TRBJ1-1|NA|NA
CASTVRGTMNTEAFF
TGTGCCAGCACTGTGCGGGGAACCATGAACACTGAAGCTTTCTTT
>TRBV7-9|18|TRBJ2-2|once|TRBD2
CASSLRLAGGHVTGELFF
TGTGCCAGCAGCTTACGGCTAGCGGGGGGGCACGTCACCGGGGAGCTGTTTTTT
>TRBV5-5|14|TRBJ1-1|once|NA
CASSLRQENTEAFF
TGTGCCAGCAGCTTAAGACAGGAGAACACTGAAGCTTTCTTT
>TRBV18|15|TRBJ1-2|NA|TRBD1
CASSPNFAGGDGYTF
TGTGCCAGCTCACCAAATTTCGCAGGGGGCGATGGCTACACCTTC
>TRBV12-5|16|TRBJ1-5|NA|NA
CASGLLRGGFYQPQHF
TGTGCTAGTGGTTTACTGCGTGGCGGCTTTTATCAGCCCCAGCATTTT
>TRBV7-6|14|TRBJ1-5|NA|TRBD1
CASGGQGPNQPQHF
TGTGCCAGCGGGGGACAGGGCCCCAATCAGCCCCAGCATTTT
>TRBV27|17|TRBJ1-5|NA|NA
CASSPIPGIGGNQPQHF
TGTGCCAGCAGTCCTATCCCGGGGATTGGGGGCAATCAGCCCCAGCATTTT
>TRBV29-1|12|TRBJ1-1|few|NA
CSVPARGTEAFF
TGCAGCGTTCCCGCTAGAGGCACTGAAGCTTTCTTT
>TRBV28|16|TRBJ2-1|NA|TRBD1
CASSYDRVATRDEQFF
TGTGCCAGCAGTTACGACAGGGTCGCTACTCGGGATGAGCAGTTCTTC
>TRBV27|18|TRBJ2-3|NA|TRBD2
CASSLGLAGDPSTDTQYF
TGTGCCAGCAGTTTAGGACTAGCGGGGGACCCGTCCACAGATACGCAGTATTTT
>TRBV7-8|14|TRBJ2-7|NA|TRBD1
CASSLVQGAYEQYF
TGTGCCAGCAGCTTAGTTCAGGGGGCCTACGAGCAGTACTTC
>TRBV12-5|13|TRBJ1-1|NA|NA
CASGSLQNTEAFF
TGTGCTAGTGGTTCTTTACAAAACACTGAAGCTTTCTTT
>TRBV4-3|14|TRBJ1-2|NA|NA
CASSQEGAGYGYTF
TGCGCCAGCAGCCAAGAAGGGGCCGGCTATGGCTACACCTTC
>TRBV5-8|20|TRBJ1-5|NA|TRBD1
CASSVVRGDRGRTGNQPQHF
TGTGCCAGTTCAGTTGTGAGAGGGGACAGGGGGCGAACGGGCAATCAGCCCCAGCATTTT